These 16 T cell receptor beta chains were all obtained from the same sample, sequenced in a study of T cell changes during pregnancy in multiple sclerosis (dated by TCRdb to between 2018 and 2020). Libraries were prepared through the immunoSEQ multiplex PCR assay. TCRdb took this table from immuneACCESS and kept in-frame rearrangements with V and J called. Such tables lack part of the clones; where checked against another copy, unresolved V genes explain under half of the gap, and the rest is unexplained. Here the sample has 95,000 to 110,000 clones; 92% occur a single time. Together, the top ten hold about 0.78% of the sample. The material was peripheral blood, obtained in the third trimester of pregnancy. The receptors shown here come from a female donor in good health, enrolled as a control in a pregnancy study.

This chain links TRBV7-9 with TRBJ1-6; 9 positions match TRBD1. The CDR3 sequence is 15 residues long. Germline trimming cut 5 bases from V and 8 bases from J; bases unmatched to any gene: 7. In germline, CDR1 is SEHNR, CDR2 FQNEAQ (reference sequence). This CDR3 reads CASSPPGTGYSPLHF. CDR3 DNA: TGTGCCAGCAGCCCACCCGGGACAGGGTATTCACCCCTCCACTTT.

V gene TRBV5-1 combines with J gene TRBJ1-2; TRBD1 aligns across 12 bases. CDR1 is SGHRS and CDR2 is YFSETQ in the germline V gene. This CDR3 has 14 amino acids. The J segment lost 8 bases and the V segment lost 5 bases, leaving 7 bases of the junction unmatched. The CDR3 DNA follows: TGCGCCAGCAGGTATGGGACAGGGGGCCAAGGCTACACCTTC. Translation: CASRYGTGGQGYTF.

Worth noting for this clone: Its ends do not fully match the called genes, so a read error is possible. The rearrangement links TRBV18 to TRBJ2-2, with 9 positions matching TRBD2. CDR3 length: 18 amino acids. Germline V lookup: CDR1 KGHSH, CDR2 LQKENI. CDR3 sequence reads: CASSTPSGTSRLGGELFF. CDR3 bases: TGTGCCAGCTCAACACCTAGCGGGACCTCACGTTTAGGCGGGGAGCTGTTTTTT.

The CDR3 loop reads CASNRGSSYEQYF. The CDR3 DNA follows: TGTGCCAGCAATCGGGGGAGCTCCTACGAGCAGTACTTC. V usage is TRBV5-4 and J usage is TRBJ2-7, with D perhaps TRBD2 (6 bases). Per germline, CDR1 SGHNT and CDR2 YYREEE (reference sequence). V was trimmed by 6 bases and J by 0 bases, leaving 10 bases between them. CDR3 size: 13 residues.

This rearrangement joins TRBV11-2 to TRBJ2-4, with a possible D match to TRBD2 (6 bases). Germline CDR1 SGHAT, CDR2 FQNNGV. V shed 1 base and J shed 0 bases, with 13 bases lying between them. The CDR3 has 17 amino acids. The CDR3 reads CASSLARRDLAKNIQYF. The DNA of the CDR3 is TGTGCCAGCAGCTTAGCCCGGAGGGACCTAGCCAAAAACATTCAGTACTTC.

The chain links TRBV10-3 to TRBJ2-1, with D perhaps TRBD2 (5 bases). The length of the CDR3 is 13 residues. CDR1 is ENHRY and CDR2 is SYGVKD in the germline V gene. V dropped 0 bases and J dropped 8 bases, with 8 bases sitting between them. Written as DNA, the CDR3 is TGTGCCATCAGTGAGTCGGCTAGCTATGAGCAGTTCTTC. It encodes CAISESASYEQFF.

The chain couples TRBV2 to TRBJ1-1; 7 nucleotides agree with TRBD1. V trimming: 7 bases; J trimming: 1 base; junction bases outside the gene matches: 3. The CDR3 extends over 13 amino acids. CDR1 is SNHLY, CDR2 FYNNEI, per germline. This chain's CDR3 is CASTRTGNTEAFF. The CDR3 nucleotides are TGTGCCAGCACCAGGACAGGGAACACTGAAGCTTTCTTT.

J is TRBJ1-3 and V is TRBV5-5, with 7 bases identical to TRBD1. Germline V CDR1 and CDR2: SGHKS, YYEKEE (reference sequence). The CDR3 consists of 15 residues. Trimming cost V 4 bases and J 0 bases; bases outside gene matches: 4. In DNA, the CDR3 is TGTGCCAGCAGCCAGGGACAGTTCTCTGGAAACACCATATATTTT. Translated: CASSQGQFSGNTIYF.

The chain couples TRBV19 to TRBJ1-6, with 7 bases aligning to TRBD1. The CDR3 consists of 16 residues. The trim removed 6 bases at V and 0 bases at J, leaving 5 bases unmatched. Germline CDR1 reads LNHDA; CDR2 reads SQIVND (reference sequence). For the CDR3, the DNA is TGTGCCAGTAGACTGACAGGGAGCTCCTATAATTCACCCCTCCACTTT. Encoded protein: CASRLTGSSYNSPLHF.

This chain connects TRBV7-3 to TRBJ1-2; tentative D call: TRBD1 (6 bases). CDR1 is SGHTA, CDR2 FQGTGA, per germline. The CDR3 spans 13 residues. Deletions cut 2 bases from V and 6 bases from J, with 10 bases between. CDR3 amino acids: CASSLPGADGYTF. The CDR3 region has the DNA TGTGCCAGCAGCTTACCAGGGGCTGATGGCTACACCTTC. The full variable domain, rest sourced from reference TRBV7-3 and TRBJ1-2, is GAGVSQTPSNKVTEKGKYVELRCDPISGHTALYWYRQSLGQGPEFLIYFQGTGAADDSGLPNDRFFAVRPEGSVSTLKIQRTERGDSAVYLCASSLPGADGYTFGSGTRLTVV.

J is TRBJ1-1 and V is TRBV5-1; TRBD1 matches at 7 bases. Per germline, CDR1 SGHRS and CDR2 YFSETQ. V lost 4 bases, J lost 6 bases, and 9 bases stayed unmatched. The CDR3 is 14 amino acids. This CDR3 reads CASSGDRVDSEAFF. The CDR3 nucleotides read TGCGCCAGCAGCGGCGACAGGGTAGACTCTGAAGCTTTCTTT.

The rearrangement links TRBV10-3 to TRBJ2-6, with 8 bases identical to TRBD1. The CDR3 runs 17 residues. Germline-derived CDR1 and CDR2 are ENHRY and SYGVKD. The V gene end was trimmed by 6 bases and the J gene end by 0 bases; junction bases not matched to a gene: 7. In DNA, the CDR3 is TGTGCCATCAGCAACAGGGGGTCCAACTCTGGGGCCAACGTCCTGACTTTC. This codes for CAISNRGSNSGANVLTF.

V is TRBV29-1 and J is TRBJ1-2; 8 positions match TRBD1. The CDR3 has 12 amino acids. Trimming took 2 bases from V and 8 from J; bases not matched to a gene: 4. Germline V gene lookup returns CDR1 SQVTM and CDR2 ANQGSEA. CDR3 DNA sequence: TGCAGCGTTGAACAGGGGGCGGTGGGCTACACCTTC. It codes for CSVEQGAVGYTF. The variable domain in full, with the rest retrieved from reference TRBV29-1 and TRBJ1-2, is SAVISQKPSRDICQRGTSLTIQCQVDSQVTMMFWYRQQPGQSLTLIATANQGSEATYESGFVIDKFPISRPNLTFSTLTVSNMSPEDSSIYLCSVEQGAVGYTFGSGTRLTVV.

The chain joins TRBV6-1 to TRBJ2-5, with 9 nucleotides matching TRBD1. After removal of 6 bases from V and 5 bases from J, the junction contained 4 bases not matched to a gene. This CDR3 has 13 residues. Germline values: CDR1 MNHNS, CDR2 SASEGT. Written as DNA, the CDR3 is TGTGCCAGCAGACAGGGGGCGAGTGAGACCCAGTACTTC. Protein: CASRQGASETQYF.

The J gene is TRBJ2-2, the V gene TRBV19, with 7 bases lining up with TRBD1. With 7 bases clipped from V and 5 bases from J, the junction kept 7 bases outside the gene matches. From germline, CDR1 is LNHDA and CDR2 SQIVND (reference sequence). The CDR3 length is 14 residues. The CDR3 reads CASTVGQTTGELFF. The CDR3 nucleotides are TGTGCCAGTACTGTGGGACAGACGACCGGGGAGCTGTTTTTT.

The gene calls are TRBV6-1 and TRBJ1-2; 10 nucleotides align to TRBD1. The CDR3 is 14 residues long. Trimming cost V 7 bases and J 8 bases; bases outside gene matches: 10. Per germline, CDR1 MNHNS and CDR2 SASEGT. CDR3: CASNRDRGLGGYTF. As DNA, the CDR3 is TGTGCCAGCAACCGGGACAGGGGATTAGGGGGCTACACCTTC.